These 24 T cell receptor beta chains were sequenced from one sample in a study. TCRdb passed the 5' RACE reads through MiXCR, listing each CDR3 protein once. Of tens of thousands of distinct CDR3 sequences listed, around 26% are singletons. Sequencing was carried out using tumor-infiltrating memory CD4+ T cells sorted from the breast tumor. The subset was: memory CD4+ T cells, CD4+CD45RO+CD25-. All receptors derive from a female donor with breast cancer.

This clonotype was seen a handful of times. The V call is TRBV20-1, the J call TRBJ2-5; a weak D match, TRBD2 (6 bases). The CDR3 loop spans 15 amino acids. The V end lost 6 bases, the J end lost 2 bases, and 19 bases lay between the germline ends. Per germline, CDR1 DFQATT and CDR2 SNEGSKA (reference sequence). CDR3 DNA sequence: TGCAGTGCCCATGAAGGAGGGAGGCAGCAAGAGACCCAGTACTTC. Its translation is CSAHEGGRQQETQYF.

A few counts support this clonotype. The chain carries TRBV20-1 and TRBJ2-7; the D is unclear. Trimming shortened V by 0 bases and J by 6 bases, and 9 bases separated the two germline ends. This CDR3 comprises 12 residues. Germline V gives CDR1 DFQATT, CDR2 SNEGSKA (reference sequence). CDR3 bases: TGCAGTGCTAGAGACCCCCGTGGCGAGCAGTACTTC. Translation: CSARDPRGEQYF.

This clonotype was detected ten times or more. The rearrangement joins TRBV7-2 to TRBJ1-2, with 9 bases fitting TRBD1. V gave up 4 bases and J gave up 13 bases; unmatched junction bases: 13. The length of the CDR3 is 14 residues. Per the germline V gene, CDR1 is SGHTA and CDR2 is FQGNSA. CDR3 coding DNA: TGTGCCAGCAGCTCGCCGGGACAGGGCCTTCGACTCACCTTC. It yields the protein CASSSPGQGLRLTF.

This clonotype was detected only a few times. The chain employs TRBV5-6 and TRBJ2-3; either TRBD1 or TRBD2 may fit D (7 bases each). CDR1 is SGHDT, CDR2 YYEEEE, per germline. This CDR3 region has 12 residues. V was clipped by 2 bases and J by 9 bases, with 10 bases between them. Here the CDR3 reads CASSFQGGTQYF. The CDR3 bases are TGTGCCAGCAGCTTTCAGGGGGGGACGCAGTATTTT.

V usage is TRBV5-4 and J usage is TRBJ2-7; 8 nucleotides match TRBD2. The CDR3 covers 14 residues. Germline trimming cut 4 bases from V and 4 bases from J; bases unmatched to any gene: 7. CDR1 SGHNT and CDR2 YYREEE come from the germline V gene (reference sequence). In nucleotides, the CDR3 is TGTGCCAGCAGCCGGGACGGGGGGGAGTACGAGCAGTACTTC. It translates to CASSRDGGEYEQYF.

In regard to this clonotype: The germline gene is not matched at one end of the junction; a read error may be the cause. V is TRBV7-9 and J is TRBJ1-1; TRBD1 matches at 7 bases. Germline V gene sequence: CDR1 SEHNR, CDR2 FQNEAQ (reference sequence). This CDR3 has 15 amino acids. CDR3 protein: CAGSPQGGLGTEAFF. For the CDR3, the DNA is TGTGCCGGCAGCCCCCAGGGGGGGCTTGGCACTGAAGCTTTCTTT.

This clonotype has more than one count but fewer than ten. The chain is built from TRBV28 and TRBJ1-2; 7 bases agree with TRBD1. The CDR3 has 15 amino acids. The V and J ends lost 3 bases and 5 bases, in that order; junction bases with no gene match: 9. Germline CDR1 reads MDHEN; CDR2 reads SYDVKM. CDR3 nucleotide sequence: TGTGCCAGCAGTTTCGTGACAGGGAAGGGGTATGGCTACACCTTC. Protein sequence: CASSFVTGKGYGYTF.

The chain is built from TRBV20-1 and TRBJ2-2; weak D call: TRBD2 (6 bases). The CDR3 loop spans 16 amino acids. Germline CDR1 DFQATT, CDR2 SNEGSKA (reference sequence). The V and J ends lost 1 base and 2 bases respectively, with 14 bases between them. CDR3 sequence: CSARGPRRGNTGELFF. CDR3 sequence (DNA): TGCAGTGCTAGAGGCCCCAGGCGGGGTAACACCGGGGAGCTGTTTTTT.

The genes are TRBV20-1 and TRBJ2-1, with TRBD1 identical over 10 bases. The CDR3 is 16 residues long. V gave up 3 bases and J gave up 1 base; unmatched junction bases: 6. In germline, CDR1 is DFQATT, CDR2 SNEGSKA (reference sequence). The CDR3, as DNA: TGCAGTGCTAGCGGGACAGGGGTAGCGTCCTACAATGAGCAGTTCTTC. Encoded protein: CSASGTGVASYNEQFF.

This clonotype was recorded a few times. The chain couples TRBV6-6 to TRBJ2-7; either TRBD1 or TRBD2 may fit D (5 bases each). This CDR3 contains 13 residues. The V gene's germline CDR1 is MNHNY and CDR2 SVGAGI (reference sequence). Trimming took off 7 bases at V and 5 bases at J, with 15 bases between the two ends. The chain's CDR3 is CASTKSGGHEQYF. The DNA of the CDR3 is TGTGCCAGCACCAAGAGTGGGGGACACGAGCAGTACTTC.

This clonotype has more than one count but fewer than ten. The V and J genes are TRBV24-1 and TRBJ2-5; 7 bases are a match to TRBD1. This CDR3 region has 15 residues. V shed 2 bases and J 6 bases; nucleotides not matched to a gene: 8. The germline V gene encodes CDR1 KGHDR and CDR2 SFDVKD. The CDR3 DNA sequence: TGTGCCACCAGTGATTCCGACAGGGTGGGAAAGACCCAGTACTTC. As protein: CATSDSDRVGKTQYF.

V usage is TRBV20-1 and J usage is TRBJ2-5, with D maybe TRBD1 (6 bases). This CDR3 has 14 amino acids. Trimming stripped 6 bases from V and 4 bases from J, with 18 bases between. Germline V gene data show CDR1 as DFQATT and CDR2 as SNEGSKA (reference sequence). The CDR3 protein is CSAKRWGLGETQYF. The CDR3 DNA follows: TGCAGTGCCAAACGTTGGGGGCTTGGAGAGACCCAGTACTTC.

This chain connects TRBV7-9 to TRBJ2-5; D might be TRBD2 (6 bases). V gave up 6 bases and J gave up 5 bases, with 22 bases separating them. Germline lookup yields CDR1 SEHNR and CDR2 FQNEAQ (reference sequence). The CDR3 totals 16 residues. Written as DNA, the CDR3 is TGTGCCAGCAGGTCCCTCGCGGGGTTCGGGGAGGAGACCCAGTACTTC. Its protein is CASRSLAGFGEETQYF.

CDR3 sequence (DNA): TGTGCCAGCAGTTATAGGAGGGGGCATGCCTCCTACGAGCAGTACTTC. It encodes CASSYRRGHASYEQYF. The gene calls are TRBV6-2 or TRBV6-3 and TRBJ2-7; TRBD1 might be the D (7 bases). V was clipped by 3 bases and J by 0 bases, with 15 bases between them. Germline assignment: CDR1 MNHEY and CDR2 SVGEGT. The CDR3 extends over 16 amino acids.

The V call is TRBV20-1, the J call TRBJ1-3, with D unresolved. Trimming cost V 4 bases and J 0 bases, with 10 bases left between them. Looked up from germline, CDR1 is DFQATT and CDR2 is SNEGSKA (reference sequence). This CDR3 has 14 amino acids. The CDR3 reads CSANAGSSGNTIYF. In DNA, the CDR3 is TGCAGTGCTAATGCGGGCAGCTCTGGAAACACCATATATTTT.

This clonotype was counted a few times. The chain recombines TRBV5-1 with TRBJ2-1; 12 bases map to TRBD2. This CDR3 spans 16 amino acids. V was clipped by 4 bases and J by 2 bases; unmatched bases: 4. The germline CDR1 and CDR2 sequences are SGHRS and YFSETQ. CDR3 loop: CASSLGLAGPYNEQFF. CDR3 coding DNA: TGCGCCAGCAGCCTCGGACTAGCGGGACCCTACAATGAGCAGTTCTTC.

Worth noting for this clonotype: The junction and the germline gene differ at one end; a read error may be behind it. This rearrangement joins TRBV6-5 to TRBJ2-7; 7 bases match TRBD2. CDR3 length equals 13 residues. The germline V gene has CDR1 MNHEY and CDR2 SVGAGI. This CDR3 reads CAGRPSGSYEQYF. The CDR3 DNA is TGTGCCGGCAGACCTAGCGGATCCTACGAGCAGTACTTC.

This clonotype showed up just a few times. This sequence joins TRBV28 and TRBJ2-2; TRBD1 is a possible D gene (6 bases). Germline V CDR1 and CDR2: MDHEN, SYDVKM. This CDR3 region has 13 residues. Trimming took 10 bases from V and 5 from J, leaving 14 bases between them. The CDR3 nucleotides are TGTGCCACCGCATTGAGGGGGACCGGGGAGCTGTTTTTT. Protein product: CATALRGTGELFF. The full variable domain, with the rest looked up from reference TRBV28 and TRBJ2-2, is DVKVTQSSRYLVKRTGEKVFLECVQDMDHENMFWYRQDPGLGLRLIYFSYDVKMKEKGDIPEGYSVSREKKERFSLILESASTNQTSMYLCATALRGTGELFFGEGSRLTVL.

This clonotype turned up a few times. The chain combines TRBV6-5 with TRBJ1-2; no firm D call. V dropped 7 bases and J dropped 1 base, with 10 bases sitting between them. CDR1 and CDR2 from the germline V gene are MNHEY and SVGAGI. The CDR3 consists of 13 residues. The CDR3: CASTNVNNYGYTF. Here the CDR3 DNA reads TGTGCCAGCACCAATGTTAATAACTATGGCTACACCTTC.

This chain links TRBV4-1 with TRBJ1-5; D gene unclear. The germline V and J ends were trimmed by 0 bases and 6 bases, with 18 bases remaining between them. The germline V gene has CDR1 MGHRA and CDR2 YSYEKL. The CDR3 contains 17 residues. This CDR3 reads CASSQDAKGRRTQPQHF. In DNA, the CDR3 is TGCGCCAGCAGCCAAGATGCGAAGGGAAGAAGGACTCAGCCCCAGCATTTT.

The chain is built from TRBV9 and TRBJ2-7, with TRBD2 identical over 9 bases. The CDR3 runs 15 residues. The ends lost 0 bases at V and 2 bases at J; junction bases unmatched: 3. Per the germline V gene, CDR1 is SGDLS and CDR2 is YYNGEE. The chain's CDR3 is CASSVGASGAYEQYF. CDR3 in DNA: TGTGCCAGCAGCGTAGGGGCTAGCGGGGCCTACGAGCAGTACTTC.

V usage is TRBV7-3 and J usage is TRBJ2-3; perhaps D is TRBD1 or TRBD2 (5 bases each). CDR3 length equals 14 residues. Trimming pared 6 bases from V and 6 bases from J, leaving 16 bases between. Germline V CDR1 and CDR2: SGHTA, FQGTGA. CDR3: CASRDPSGADTQYF. The CDR3 region has the DNA TGTGCCAGCAGGGACCCTTCCGGGGCCGATACGCAGTATTTT.

This sequence joins TRBV5-1 and TRBJ2-1; TRBD1 matches at 10 bases. This CDR3 has 15 amino acids. From germline, CDR1 is SGHRS and CDR2 YFSETQ. V shed 10 bases and J 0 bases; nucleotides not matched to a gene: 7. CDR3 bases: TGCGCCGGCAAAAGGACAGGGGGCTCCTACAATGAGCAGTTCTTC. It specifies CAGKRTGGSYNEQFF.

This clonotype has only a few counts. The chain recombines TRBV15 with TRBJ2-6; D tentatively reads TRBD1 or TRBD2 (5 bases each). CDR3 length equals 17 residues. The germline CDR1 and CDR2 sequences are LNHNV and YYDKDF (reference sequence). Trimming stripped 1 base from V and 4 bases from J, with 14 bases between. The CDR3 DNA sequence: TGTGCCACCAGCAGAGGAGGGGAATTGGTCGGGGCCAACGTCCTGACTTTC. Protein sequence: CATSRGGELVGANVLTF.